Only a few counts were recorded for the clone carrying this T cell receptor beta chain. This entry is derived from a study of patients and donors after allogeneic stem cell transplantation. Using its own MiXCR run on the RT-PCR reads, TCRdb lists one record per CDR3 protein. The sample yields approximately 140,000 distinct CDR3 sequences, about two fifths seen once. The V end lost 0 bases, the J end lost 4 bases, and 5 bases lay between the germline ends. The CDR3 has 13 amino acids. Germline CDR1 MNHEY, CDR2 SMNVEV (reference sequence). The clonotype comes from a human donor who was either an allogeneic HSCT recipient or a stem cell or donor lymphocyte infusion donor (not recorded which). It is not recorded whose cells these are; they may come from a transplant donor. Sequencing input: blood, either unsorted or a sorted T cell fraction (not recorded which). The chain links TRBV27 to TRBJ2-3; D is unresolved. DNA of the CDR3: TGTGCCAGCAGTTTATCCCTGGCAGATACGCAGTATTTT. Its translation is CASSLSLADTQYF.